This TCR beta chain was recovered during a study of STAT3 mutations in large granular lymphocyte leukemia. In the study overall: Roughly half of the longitudinally sequenced T-LGLL patients carried detectable canonical activating STAT3 mutations.

For this clone: What it binds is unknown.

Average productive template count per sample was approximately 41,000. The repertoire was sequenced with immunoSEQ multiplex PCR; TCRdb's copy has only in-frame clones and lacks some. The table has about 40,000 clones, around nine tenths seen once. Study results and limitations: Every T-cell large granular lymphocyte leukemia patient had at least one immunodominant TCR beta clonotype. Samples missed the first appearance of the clone.

J lost 4 bases, V lost 7 bases, and 8 bases had no gene match. The CDR3 has 15 residues. Germline CDR1 PRHDT, CDR2 FYEKMQ (reference sequence). The sequence was obtained from a human donor with T large granular lymphocyte leukemia. Some clones in this sample may be carry-over from other donors' samples. The chain uses TRBV13 and TRBJ2-1; 9 nucleotides agree with TRBD1. Sample: PBMCs. CDR3 protein: CASIARDRVYNEQFF. In nucleotides, the CDR3 is TGTGCCAGCATCGCCCGGGACAGGGTTTACAATGAGCAGTTCTTC.